This TCR beta chain was recorded in a study of shared clonotypes between healthy human individuals. CD4+ cells yielded CD45RA+ naive and CD45RA-negative memory subsets. Overall study findings and caveats: Shared clonotypes: approximately 4.5% naive CD4, about 3.5% naive CD8, 2.3% memory CD4, approximately 0.4% memory CD8. Investigators expected sequencing depth to affect clonotype sharing among donors.

As regards this clone: The antigen is unknown.

Each cell subset's genomic DNA was divided evenly among several immunoSEQ plates. The data were produced by immunoSEQ multiplex PCR, yet TCRdb's version contains in-frame clones alone and is incomplete. The table has about 1.5 million clones, around 95% seen once. The clonotype originates from a man aged 25 to 40 in good health. Material for sequencing was naive CD4+ T cells sorted from blood. As to subset: CD45RA+ positively selected.

This chain's CDR3 is CASSLARDRVNEQFF. The CDR3, as DNA: TGCGCCAGCAGCTTGGCCCGGGACAGGGTAAATGAGCAGTTCTTC. The chain uses TRBV5-1 and TRBJ2-1; 9 bases are a match to TRBD1. The CDR3 totals 15 residues. Germline values: CDR1 SGHRS, CDR2 YFSETQ. V lost 0 bases, J lost 7 bases, and 5 bases stayed unmatched.